A selection of T cell receptor beta chains follows, all from one sample in a study of breast tumors, draining lymph nodes, adjacent tissues. A single record per CDR3 protein comes from TCRdb applying MiXCR to the multiplex PCR reads. The profile shows 20,000 to 25,000 distinct CDR3 sequences, around 23% of them singletons. Sequences were obtained from breast tumor tissue. These receptors came from a female donor with breast cancer. Some clones in this sample may be carry-over from other donors' samples. The CDR3 runs from the conserved cysteine through the conserved F or W.

CDR3 length	V gene	J gene	CDR3 protein
16	TRBV6-5	TRBJ1-3	CASSYSSGFTGNTIYF
11	TRBV13	TRBJ2-1	CASSGGHEQFF
15	TRBV6-5	TRBJ2-1	CASSPGGRGNNEQFF
16	TRBV10-1	TRBJ2-1	CASSESHGSSYNEQFF
14	TRBV11-1	TRBJ2-2	CASSLTSGSGELFF
15	TRBV20-1	TRBJ2-7	CSARGTSGRVHEQYF
15	TRBV7-9	TRBJ2-7	CASSLVGGPTYEQYF
13	TRBV20-1	TRBJ1-1	CSASQQMNTEAFF
13	TRBV28	TRBJ2-1	CASSSTGGNEQFF
15	TRBV12-3/TRBV12-4	TRBJ2-5	CASSFDTKTKETQYF
14	TRBV15	TRBJ2-7	CATSSGTLADEQYF